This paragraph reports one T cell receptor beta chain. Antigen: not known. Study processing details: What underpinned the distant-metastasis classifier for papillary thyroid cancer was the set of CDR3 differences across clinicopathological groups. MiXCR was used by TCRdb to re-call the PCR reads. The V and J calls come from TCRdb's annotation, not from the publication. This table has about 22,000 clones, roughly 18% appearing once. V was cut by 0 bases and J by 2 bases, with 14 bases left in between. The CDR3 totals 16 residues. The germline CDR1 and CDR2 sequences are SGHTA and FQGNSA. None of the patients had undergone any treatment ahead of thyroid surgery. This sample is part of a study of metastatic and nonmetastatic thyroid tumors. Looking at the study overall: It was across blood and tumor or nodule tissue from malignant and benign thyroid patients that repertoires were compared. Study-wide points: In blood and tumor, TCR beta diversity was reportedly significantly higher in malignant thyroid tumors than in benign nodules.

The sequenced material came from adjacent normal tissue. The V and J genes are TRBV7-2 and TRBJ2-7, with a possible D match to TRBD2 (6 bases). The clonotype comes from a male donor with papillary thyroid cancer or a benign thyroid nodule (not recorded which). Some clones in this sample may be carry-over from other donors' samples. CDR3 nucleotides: TGTGCCAGCAGCTTAGCAGGCAGCTCGGGGGCCTACGAGCAGTACTTC. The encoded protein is CASSLAGSSGAYEQYF. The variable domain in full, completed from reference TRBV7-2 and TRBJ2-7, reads GAGVSQSPSNKVTEKGKDVELRCDPISGHTALYWYRQSLGQGLEFLIYFQGNSAPDKSGLPSDRFSAERTGGSVSTLTIQRTQQEDSAVYLCASSLAGSSGAYEQYFGPGTRLTVT.